This TCR beta chain was observed in a study of T cells in Graves' hyperthyroidism and ophthalmopathy. Study information: Initial diagnosis, before any treatment, was when peripheral blood was collected.

CDR1 and CDR2 (germline): LNHDA, SQIVND (reference sequence). The V gene lost 3 bases and the J gene lost 3 bases, with 11 bases spanning the gap. This CDR3 region has 15 residues. Pregnant or lactating patients were excluded, as were those with uncontrolled infection or other autoimmune disease. Amplification targeted TCR beta CDR3 regions from RNA transcripts. HTBI primers drove first-round RT-PCR of the TCR CDR3. One entry per CDR3 protein results from TCRdb running MiXCR on the multiplex PCR reads. Of about 410,000 distinct CDR3 sequences listed, more than 12% are singletons. The TCR originated in a woman aged 30 to 39 with Graves' ophthalmopathy. Sequencing was carried out using blood. The chain couples TRBV19 to TRBJ2-2; no clear D. CDR3 amino acids: CASSILTTYTGELFF. The CDR3 DNA is TGTGCCAGTAGTATCTTGACGACCTACACCGGGGAGCTGTTTTTT.